The rows below give T cell receptor beta chains drawn from one sample of a study of cytomegalovirus exposure and HLA in healthy donors. Data came from immunoSEQ multiplex PCR; TCRdb stores just in-frame clones and leaves some out. The sample has 200,000 to 250,000 clones, approximately 78% seen once. What was sequenced was PBMCs. The source is a man aged 25-45 years in good health and CMV-seronegative. Both conserved end residues are part of each CDR3. The D gene is left open where the match is weak. Rows give clone size only sometimes, using once, few, many, or a class for an expanded clone.

>-|TRBV6-1|-|TRBJ1-2|15
TGTGCCAGCAGGCCTGAGGGGCGGGGGTCGGGGGGCTACACCTTC
CASRPEGRGSGGYTF
>-|TRBV5-4|-|TRBJ1-4|15
TGTGCCAGCAGCCTCACAGCTGCAACTAATGAAAAACTGTTTTTT
CASSLTAATNEKLFF
>-|TRBV7-8|TRBD1|TRBJ2-7|13
TGTGCCAGCAGGGGGACAGGGGCCTACGAGCAGTACTTC
CASRGTGAYEQYF
>-|TRBV2|-|TRBJ1-2|12
TGTGCCAGCGCTTCGGGGTCGAGTGGCTACACCTTC
CASASGSSGYTF
>-|TRBV6-5|-|TRBJ2-5|15
TGTGCCAGCAGTTACGGGGCTACAACTGGGGAGACCCAGTACTTC
CASSYGATTGETQYF
>-|TRBV5-4|TRBD1|TRBJ1-2|15
TGTGCCAGCAGCTTGGGGACAGGGGGATTTTATGGCTACACCTTC
CASSLGTGGFYGYTF
>-|TRBV10-3|-|TRBJ1-6|16
TGTGCCATCAGCGCCGGGGATCCCGGGGGTACTTCACCCCTCCACTTT
CAISAGDPGGTSPLHF
>once|TRBV5-1|TRBD1|TRBJ1-1|14
TGCGCCAGCAGCCCGGACAGGGTGAACACTGAAGCTTTCTTT
CASSPDRVNTEAFF
>-|TRBV7-9|TRBD1|TRBJ1-4|16
TGTGCCAGCAGCGCCTCCCGGGACAGCTTTAATGAAAAACTGTTTTTT
CASSASRDSFNEKLFF
>-|TRBV5-1|TRBD1|TRBJ2-7|16
TGCGCCAGCAGCCCCTTCGGGACAGCAAGCTCCTACGAGCAGTACTTC
CASSPFGTASSYEQYF
>-|TRBV5-1|-|TRBJ1-3|15
TGCGCCAGCAGCTCAAGTGGGCTCTCTGGAAACACCATATATTTT
CASSSSGLSGNTIYF
>-|TRBV7-9|-|TRBJ2-1|15
TGTGCCAGCAGCTTAGCGGGGAGCTCCTACAATGAGCAGTTCTTC
CASSLAGSSYNEQFF
>-|TRBV5-4|TRBD1|TRBJ1-1|16
TGTGCCAGCAGCTTGGTCGAGACAGGGAGGAACACTGAAGCTTTCTTT
CASSLVETGRNTEAFF
>-|TRBV5-6|-|TRBJ1-2|15
TGTGCCAGCAGCTTGGTGGGAGGGCCTAACTATGGCTACACCTTC
CASSLVGGPNYGYTF
>-|TRBV5-1|TRBD1|TRBJ2-7|14
TGCGCCAGCAGATTTGGGACAGGGAGTTACGAGCAGTACTTC
CASRFGTGSYEQYF
>-|TRBV6-5|-|TRBJ1-3|14
TGTGCCAGCAGTTACGGAGGTTCTGGAAACACCATATATTTT
CASSYGGSGNTIYF
>-|TRBV28|-|TRBJ1-5|17
TGTGCCAGCAGTTTATGGCGGGGGGCAGGGGGCAATCAGCCCCAGCATTTT
CASSLWRGAGGNQPQHF
>-|TRBV2|-|TRBJ2-7|13
TGTGCCAGCAGTGAACTGGCGGGCTACGAGCAGTACTTC
CASSELAGYEQYF
>-|TRBV27|TRBD1|TRBJ2-7|13
TGTGCCAGCAGTTGGGACAGAACCTACGAGCAGTACTTC
CASSWDRTYEQYF
>-|TRBV5-6|-|TRBJ2-6|14
TGTGCCAGCAGCTTGATTCGCAGGGGTTTCGTCCTGACTTTC
CASSLIRRGFVLTF
>-|TRBV5-1|TRBD1|TRBJ1-4|16
TGCGCCAGCAGCTTTGTCACAGGGGGCCCTAATGAAAAACTGTTTTTT
CASSFVTGGPNEKLFF
>-|TRBV5-8|-|TRBJ1-1|14
TGTGCCAGCAGCTTGGCCCGGGGGAACACTGAAGCTTTCTTT
CASSLARGNTEAFF
>-|TRBV7-3|-|TRBJ2-5|13
TGTGCCAGCAGCTTAACGGGCGTGGATACCCAGTACTTC
CASSLTGVDTQYF
>-|TRBV9|-|TRBJ2-5|15
TGTGCCAGCAGCGTAGGGACTACCCTCCGGGAGACCCAGTACTTC
CASSVGTTLRETQYF
>-|TRBV25-1|-|TRBJ2-3|14
TGTGCCAGCAGTGAACGGGGAAGTGCAGATACGCAGTATTTT
CASSERGSADTQYF
>-|TRBV23-1|TRBD1|TRBJ2-6|18
TGCGCCAGCAGTCCCAGGACAGGCTGCCGCTCTGGGGCCAACGTCCTGACTTTC
CASSPRTGCRSGANVLTF
>-|TRBV5-1|TRBD2|TRBJ2-2|16
TGCGCCAGCAGCTTGGTGGCTAGCGGGAACACCGGGGAGCTGTTTTTT
CASSLVASGNTGELFF
>few|TRBV7-8|-|TRBJ1-4|14
TGTGCCAGCAGCTTAGTAGGGGTGCATGAAAAACTGTTTTTT
CASSLVGVHEKLFF
>-|TRBV4-1|TRBD1|TRBJ1-1|15
TGCGCCAGCAGCCAAGCTGGGACAGCTTCCACTGAAGCTTTCTTT
CASSQAGTASTEAFF
>-|TRBV2|TRBD1|TRBJ1-1|17
TGTGCCAGCAGTTGGTCCGGGACAGGGATCATGAACACTGAAGCTTTCTTT
CASSWSGTGIMNTEAFF
>-|TRBV19|TRBD1|TRBJ1-4|14
TGTGCCAGTAAGTCGGACAGGGGTCGAGAAAAACTGTTTTTT
CASKSDRGREKLFF
>-|TRBV4-1|-|TRBJ1-5|15
TGCGCCAGCAGCCAAGCCGGGGTTAACAATCAGCCCCAGCATTTT
CASSQAGVNNQPQHF
>-|TRBV2|TRBD2|TRBJ2-1|14
TGTGCCAGCAGTGTACTAGCGGGGGGGGATGAGCAGTTCTTC
CASSVLAGGDEQFF
>-|TRBV9|TRBD1|TRBJ1-2|12
TGTGCCAGTTACAGGGGGAGCTCTGGCTACACCTTC
CASYRGSSGYTF
>-|TRBV5-8|TRBD2|TRBJ2-3|16
TGTGCCAGCAGCTCTTTGCGGGGGGGCCTGGTAAATACGCAGTATTTT
CASSSLRGGLVNTQYF
>-|TRBV5-6|-|TRBJ1-6|12
TGTGCCAGCAGCTCTCCCAATTCACCCCTCCACTTT
CASSSPNSPLHF
>-|TRBV27|TRBD1|TRBJ2-7|13
TGTGCCAGCAGTTCGGACAGGGCCCACGAGCAGTACTTC
CASSSDRAHEQYF
>-|TRBV7-9|TRBD2|TRBJ2-1|14
TGTGCCAGCAGCTTCTCCGGGACTAGCGGGGAGCAGTTCTTC
CASSFSGTSGEQFF
>few|TRBV27|TRBD1|TRBJ1-1|16
TGTGCCAGCAGCCTCCTTAGAACAGGGGCAAACACTGAAGCTTTCTTT
CASSLLRTGANTEAFF
>once|TRBV5-6|TRBD1|TRBJ2-1|14
TGTGCCAGCAGCTTCGGGACAGGGGGCAATGAGCAGTTCTTC
CASSFGTGGNEQFF
>-|TRBV7-9|-|TRBJ2-3|15
TGTGCCAGCAGCTTAGTTGCGGGGACCACAGATACGCAGTATTTT
CASSLVAGTTDTQYF
>-|TRBV19|-|TRBJ2-3|16
TGTGCCAGTAGCCCACAGGGAATGGGTGTAACAGATACGCAGTATTTT
CASSPQGMGVTDTQYF
>-|TRBV7-2|TRBD1|TRBJ1-2|13
TGTGCCAGCAGCGAGGGACAGGGGAGGGGCTACACCTTC
CASSEGQGRGYTF
>-|TRBV7-2|TRBD1|TRBJ1-3|16
TGTGCCAGCAGCTTAGCCCCGGACAGGGCTGGAAACACCATATATTTT
CASSLAPDRAGNTIYF
>-|TRBV7-8|TRBD2|TRBJ2-5|15
TGTGCCAGCAGCTTAATCGCGGGGGGGCCAGAGACCCAGTACTTC
CASSLIAGGPETQYF
>-|TRBV6-5|TRBD1|TRBJ2-7|15
TGTGCCAGCAGTTTCGGGACAGGGGTGGAAAACGAGCAGTACTTC
CASSFGTGVENEQYF
>once|TRBV27|-|TRBJ1-6|14
TGTGCCAGCAGTTTTGACCACAGGAATTCACCCCTCCACTTT
CASSFDHRNSPLHF